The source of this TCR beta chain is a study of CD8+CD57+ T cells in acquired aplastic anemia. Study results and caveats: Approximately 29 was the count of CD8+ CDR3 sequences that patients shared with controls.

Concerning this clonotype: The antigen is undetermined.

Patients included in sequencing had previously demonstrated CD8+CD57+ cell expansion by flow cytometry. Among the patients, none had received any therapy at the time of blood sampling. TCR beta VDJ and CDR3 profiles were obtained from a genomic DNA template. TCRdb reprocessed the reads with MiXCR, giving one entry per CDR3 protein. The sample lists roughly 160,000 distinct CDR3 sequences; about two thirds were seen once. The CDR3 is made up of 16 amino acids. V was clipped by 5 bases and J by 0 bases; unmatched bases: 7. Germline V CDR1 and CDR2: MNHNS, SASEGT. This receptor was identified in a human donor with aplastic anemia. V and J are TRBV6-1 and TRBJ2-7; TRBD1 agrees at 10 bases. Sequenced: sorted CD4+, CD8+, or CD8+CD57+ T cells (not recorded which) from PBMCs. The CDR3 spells CASSPKTGGHSYEQYF. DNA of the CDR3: TGTGCCAGCAGTCCTAAGACAGGGGGCCACTCCTACGAGCAGTACTTC.